A selection of T cell receptor beta chains follows, all from one sample in a study of OX40 agonist ivuxolimab in advanced cancers. The protocol was immunoSEQ multiplex PCR, while the TCRdb copy is restricted to in-frame clones and leaves out a portion. The top ten clones hold around 1.5% of a sample with approximately 96,000 clones, roughly 87% of them seen once. The specimen was CD4+ or CD8+ T cells sorted from blood, collected in a trial of the OX40 agonist ivuxolimab. The receptors derive from an adult with an advanced solid tumor such as melanoma, head and neck, liver or kidney cancer. CDR3s include the opening cysteine and the closing phenylalanine or tryptophan. The D gene is left open where the match is weak. Expanded clones get a size class; other rows say once, few or many, or leave the size out.

clone size: .; V gene: TRBV6-6; D gene: .; J gene: TRBJ1-2; CDR3 protein: CASSQEIYGYTF; CDR3 DNA: TGTGCCAGCAGTCAGGAGATATATGGCTACACCTTC
clone size: .; V gene: TRBV25-1; D gene: .; J gene: TRBJ1-3; CDR3 protein: CASSGGISGNTIYF; CDR3 DNA: TGTGCCAGCAGTGGAGGAATCTCTGGAAACACCATATATTTT
clone size: .; V gene: TRBV5-4; D gene: TRBD2; J gene: TRBJ2-3; CDR3 protein: CASSRWTSPDTQYF; CDR3 DNA: TGTGCCAGCAGCCGTTGGACTAGCCCAGATACGCAGTATTTT
clone size: .; V gene: TRBV30; D gene: TRBD1; J gene: TRBJ2-5; CDR3 protein: CAWTFTGQGGETQYF; CDR3 DNA: TGTGCCTGGACTTTTACGGGACAGGGAGGAGAGACCCAGTACTTC
clone size: few; V gene: TRBV9; D gene: .; J gene: TRBJ2-7; CDR3 protein: CASSVGPDWEYEQYF; CDR3 DNA: TGTGCCAGCAGCGTAGGTCCTGATTGGGAGTACGAGCAGTACTTC
clone size: .; V gene: TRBV7-2; D gene: TRBD1; J gene: TRBJ1-5; CDR3 protein: CASSTRTGRSNQPQHF; CDR3 DNA: TGTGCCAGCAGCACCCGGACAGGGCGCAGCAATCAGCCCCAGCATTTT
clone size: .; V gene: TRBV7-2; D gene: TRBD1; J gene: TRBJ1-2; CDR3 protein: CASSLDGVDRGHGYTF; CDR3 DNA: TGTGCCAGCAGCTTAGACGGGGTGGACAGGGGGCATGGCTACACCTTC
clone size: few; V gene: TRBV27; D gene: .; J gene: TRBJ1-2; CDR3 protein: CASSLSRRNYGYTF; CDR3 DNA: TGTGCCAGCAGTTTATCCCGACGGAACTATGGCTACACCTTC
clone size: .; V gene: TRBV28; D gene: TRBD1; J gene: TRBJ2-5; CDR3 protein: CASSPLIQGDQETQYF; CDR3 DNA: TGTGCCAGCAGTCCCCTCATACAGGGGGACCAAGAGACCCAGTACTTC
clone size: .; V gene: TRBV28; D gene: TRBD1; J gene: TRBJ2-7; CDR3 protein: CASSSPRTGKREQYF; CDR3 DNA: TGTGCCAGCAGCTCCCCCCGGACAGGGAAGCGCGAGCAGTACTTC
clone size: .; V gene: TRBV5-3; D gene: TRBD2; J gene: TRBJ2-5; CDR3 protein: CARSSYDGLAGPETQYF; CDR3 DNA: TGTGCCAGAAGCTCCTACGACGGACTAGCGGGGCCCGAGACCCAGTACTTC
clone size: .; V gene: TRBV14; D gene: .; J gene: TRBJ2-3; CDR3 protein: CASSQDLAPDTQYF; CDR3 DNA: TGTGCCAGCAGCCAAGATCTAGCACCAGATACGCAGTATTTT
clone size: .; V gene: TRBV5-4; D gene: TRBD1; J gene: TRBJ1-1; CDR3 protein: CASSGDRFTEAFF; CDR3 DNA: TGTGCCAGCAGCGGGGACAGGTTCACTGAAGCTTTCTTT
clone size: .; V gene: TRBV19; D gene: TRBD1; J gene: TRBJ2-2; CDR3 protein: CASSIEQGDRGTGELFF; CDR3 DNA: TGTGCCAGTAGTATAGAACAGGGGGATCGAGGCACCGGGGAGCTGTTTTTT
clone size: .; V gene: TRBV18; D gene: TRBD1; J gene: TRBJ2-5; CDR3 protein: CASSPRGQSHGTQYF; CDR3 DNA: TGTGCCAGCTCACCCCGGGGACAGTCCCACGGGACCCAGTACTTC
clone size: .; V gene: TRBV5-1; D gene: TRBD2; J gene: TRBJ2-1; CDR3 protein: CASSLTSGVYNEQFF; CDR3 DNA: TGCGCCAGCAGCTTGACTAGCGGGGTATACAATGAGCAGTTCTTC
clone size: .; V gene: TRBV29-1; D gene: TRBD1; J gene: TRBJ1-5; CDR3 protein: CSVRQGAGQPQHF; CDR3 DNA: TGCAGCGTAAGACAGGGGGCAGGTCAGCCCCAGCATTTT
clone size: .; V gene: TRBV6-1; D gene: TRBD2; J gene: TRBJ2-1; CDR3 protein: CASRKLAGAVNEQFF; CDR3 DNA: TGTGCCAGCAGAAAACTAGCGGGAGCGGTGAATGAGCAGTTCTTC
clone size: .; V gene: TRBV29-1; D gene: .; J gene: TRBJ1-1; CDR3 protein: CSAWYLNTEAFF; CDR3 DNA: TGCAGCGCTTGGTATTTGAACACTGAAGCTTTCTTT
clone size: .; V gene: TRBV5-6; D gene: .; J gene: TRBJ2-7; CDR3 protein: CASSRKDRQIPYEQYF; CDR3 DNA: TGTGCCAGCAGCAGAAAGGACCGACAAATCCCCTACGAGCAGTACTTC
clone size: .; V gene: TRBV6-6; D gene: TRBD1; J gene: TRBJ1-1; CDR3 protein: CASSWDSRKAFF; CDR3 DNA: TGTGCCAGCAGTTGGGACAGCCGCAAAGCTTTCTTT
clone size: .; V gene: TRBV6-5; D gene: .; J gene: TRBJ2-2; CDR3 protein: CASSFDPRTGELFF; CDR3 DNA: TGTGCCAGCAGTTTCGATCCTAGGACCGGGGAGCTGTTTTTT